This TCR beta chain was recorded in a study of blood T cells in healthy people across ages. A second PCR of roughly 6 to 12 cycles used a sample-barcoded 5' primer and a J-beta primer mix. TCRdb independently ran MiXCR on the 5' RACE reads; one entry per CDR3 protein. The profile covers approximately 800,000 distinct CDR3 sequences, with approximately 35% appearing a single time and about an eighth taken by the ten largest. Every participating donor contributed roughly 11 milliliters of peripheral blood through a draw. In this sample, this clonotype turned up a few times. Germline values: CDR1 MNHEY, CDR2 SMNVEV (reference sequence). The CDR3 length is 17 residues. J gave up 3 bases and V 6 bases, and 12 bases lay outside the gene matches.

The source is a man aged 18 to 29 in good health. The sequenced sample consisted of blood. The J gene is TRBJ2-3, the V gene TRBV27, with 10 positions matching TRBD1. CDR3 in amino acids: CASSPSPGTGVTDTQYF. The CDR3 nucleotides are TGTGCCAGCAGCCCATCTCCCGGGACAGGGGTTACAGATACGCAGTATTTT.